This T cell receptor (beta chain) is drawn from a study of CD8 T cells in Susac syndrome. Regarding the study as a whole: The relatively small number of individuals in the TCR sequencing and HLA analysis was acknowledged by the study.

Notes on this clonotype: Its antigen is unknown.

Both CD4+ and CD8+ T cells were negatively isolated, and TEMRA cells underwent FACS enrichment. RNA totalling roughly 0.45 to 1 ug underwent reverse transcription with random hexamers. Each CDR3 protein gets one entry after TCRdb re-called the immunoSEQ multiplex PCR reads with MiXCR. The repertoire holds about 300,000 distinct CDR3 sequences, with about 88% as singletons. This sequence was found in a human donor with multiple sclerosis. Material for sequencing was CD8+ T cells from PBMCs.

CDR3 protein: CASSLAGGGIQETQYF. As DNA, the CDR3 is TGTGCCAGCAGTCTGGCGGGCGGGGGAATTCAAGAGACCCAGTACTTC. The J gene is TRBJ2-5, the V gene TRBV12-3 or TRBV12-4; TRBD2 matches at 7 bases. V lost 5 bases and J lost 2; bases outside the gene matches: 11. This CDR3 has 16 amino acids.